Following are 17 T cell receptor beta chains from one sample sequenced in a study of shared clonotypes between healthy human individuals (dated by TCRdb to about 2020). Libraries were made using the immunoSEQ multiplex PCR assay. This is the immuneACCESS table as TCRdb keeps it, with only in-frame sequences that have V and J called. A part of the clones is gone; compared with another copy, unresolved V genes explain less than half, and the rest is unexplained. The sample records around 1 million clones, less than 85% of which are singletons. 1.5% of the sample is held by the ten biggest clonotypes. Sequences were obtained from memory CD4+ T cells sorted from blood. In light of the paper, this sample's cell subset or site label describes: CD45RA-negative fraction. These receptors were obtained from a man aged 18-30 years in good health.

In its sample, this clone was seen once. The V gene is TRBV19, the J gene TRBJ2-5; no definite D call. The germline CDR1 and CDR2 sequences are LNHDA and SQIVND (reference sequence). The V and J ends lost 4 bases and 5 bases respectively, with 11 bases between them. CDR3 length: 13 amino acids. CDR3 bases: TGTGCCAGTAGTAACCCCCCCAGCGAGACCCAGTACTTC. As protein: CASSNPPSETQYF.

This clone came up many times. The V gene is TRBV5-6, the J gene TRBJ2-7; TRBD1 matches at 10 bases. The CDR3 extends over 15 amino acids. Germline trimming cut 5 bases from V and 3 bases from J; bases unmatched to any gene: 8. Per germline, CDR1 SGHDT and CDR2 YYEEEE. The CDR3 loop is CASRKGDRGVYEQYF. The CDR3 region has the DNA TGTGCCAGCAGAAAAGGGGACAGGGGTGTCTACGAGCAGTACTTC.

This clone showed up just once. This rearrangement joins TRBV7-2 to TRBJ1-4; 10 nucleotides agree with TRBD1. Germline V gene lookup returns CDR1 SGHTA and CDR2 FQGNSA. This CDR3 contains 16 residues. The V gene end was trimmed by 5 bases and the J gene end by 5 bases; junction bases not matched to a gene: 8. The CDR3 nucleotides read TGTGCCAGCAGCCCCTTGCCGGGACAGGGGAATGAAAAACTGTTTTTT. Encoded protein: CASSPLPGQGNEKLFF. Full variable domain (missing parts from reference TRBV7-2 and TRBJ1-4): GAGVSQSPSNKVTEKGKDVELRCDPISGHTALYWYRQSLGQGLEFLIYFQGNSAPDKSGLPSDRFSAERTGGSVSTLTIQRTQQEDSAVYLCASSPLPGQGNEKLFFGSGTQLSVL.

The chain is built from TRBV7-2 and TRBJ1-3; the match to TRBD1 covers 7 bases. CDR3 length: 17 amino acids. CDR1 and CDR2 from the germline V gene are SGHTA and FQGNSA. With 5 bases clipped from V and 4 bases from J, the junction kept 14 bases outside the gene matches. The CDR3 coding sequence is TGTGCCAGCAGCCCTCAGGACAGGAAAGGGGGGGGAAACACCATATATTTT. This translates into CASSPQDRKGGGNTIYF.

Points on this clone: The same CDR3 also results from other DNA sequences found in this sample. The chain couples TRBV18 to TRBJ2-3, with no clear D. Germline values: CDR1 KGHSH, CDR2 LQKENI. The V end was cut by 2 bases, the J end by 2 bases, with 5 bases between. CDR3 length equals 13 residues. The CDR3 loop reads CASSPLDTDTQYF. CDR3 coding DNA: TGTGCCAGCTCACCATTAGACACAGATACGCAGTATTTT.

The J gene is TRBJ2-3, the V gene TRBV6-1; 8 bases agree with TRBD1. There are 17 residues in the CDR3. Germline values: CDR1 MNHNS, CDR2 SASEGT. With 0 bases clipped from V and 0 bases from J, the junction kept 5 bases outside the gene matches. CDR3 bases: TGTGCCAGCAGTGAAGCTTGGACAGGGATGAGCACAGATACGCAGTATTTT. Amino acids: CASSEAWTGMSTDTQYF.

The chain combines TRBV6-5 with TRBJ1-4; D is unresolved. Deletions cut 6 bases from V and 8 bases from J, with 19 bases between. The CDR3 extends over 15 amino acids. The germline V gene has CDR1 MNHEY and CDR2 SVGAGI. DNA of the CDR3: TGTGCCAGCAGCCGCCAGAAAGGGAAGGGCGAAAAACTGTTTTTT. Encoded protein: CASSRQKGKGEKLFF.

The J gene is TRBJ1-5, the V gene TRBV5-6; the D is unclear. The germline V gene has CDR1 SGHDT and CDR2 YYEEEE. Trimming left V 0 bases short and J 4 bases short, with 5 bases between. This CDR3 is 13 amino acids long. For the CDR3, the DNA is TGTGCCAGCAGCTTGGTGGGTAATCAGCCCCAGCATTTT. Translating gives CASSLVGNQPQHF.

This clone has just a few counts. This sequence joins TRBV6-5 and TRBJ2-2; the D is unclear. Trimming removed 8 bases from V and 5 bases from J, with 12 bases in between. The CDR3 spans 13 residues. CDR1 MNHEY and CDR2 SVGAGI come from the germline V gene. The CDR3 is CASPWAETGELFF. CDR3 in DNA: TGTGCCAGCCCCTGGGCGGAAACCGGGGAGCTGTTTTTT.

The chain uses TRBV2 and TRBJ1-2; D uncertain. The V gene's germline CDR1 is SNHLY and CDR2 FYNNEI. The CDR3 length is 14 residues. Trimming took 4 bases from V and 4 from J, leaving 13 bases between them. CDR3 bases: TGTGCCAGCAGTGTCACGGAAACCGTCTATGGCTACACCTTC. Translated, it gives CASSVTETVYGYTF.

A note on this clone: Other DNA sequences in this sample translate to the same CDR3. The rearrangement joins TRBV10-1 to TRBJ2-5, with TRBD2 identical over 15 bases. Germline-derived CDR1 and CDR2 are WNHNN and SYGVQD (reference sequence). The CDR3 consists of 15 residues. After removal of 4 bases from V and 5 bases from J, the junction contained 2 bases not matched to a gene. The CDR3 region has the DNA TGCGCCAGCAGTGCCGGGACTAGCGGGAGGGAGACCCAGTACTTC. It translates to CASSAGTSGRETQYF.

The count of this clone is one. The chain combines TRBV28 with TRBJ1-1; 8 bases align to TRBD1. The V gene end was trimmed by 6 bases and the J gene end by 1 base; junction bases not matched to a gene: 7. The CDR3 is 15 residues long. The germline V gene encodes CDR1 MDHEN and CDR2 SYDVKM. The CDR3 bases are TGTGCCAGCAGCGAGACCGGGACAGGGAACACTGAAGCTTTCTTT. The encoded protein is CASSETGTGNTEAFF. The whole variable domain, filled in from reference TRBV28 and TRBJ1-1, reads DVKVTQSSRYLVKRTGEKVFLECVQDMDHENMFWYRQDPGLGLRLIYFSYDVKMKEKGDIPEGYSVSREKKERFSLILESASTNQTSMYLCASSETGTGNTEAFFGQGTRLTVV.

The rearrangement uses TRBV18 and TRBJ1-1; D is possibly TRBD1 (6 bases). Per the germline V gene, CDR1 is KGHSH and CDR2 is LQKENI. The V end was cut by 5 bases, the J end by 4 bases, with 8 bases between. The length of the CDR3 is 12 residues. Here the CDR3 DNA reads TGTGCCAGCTCAGGGGACATCACTGAAGCTTTCTTT. Translated: CASSGDITEAFF.

In DNA form, the CDR3 reads TGTGCCAGCGAAGGGGGTTCTCGGAACACTGAAGCTTTCTTT. This translates into CASEGGSRNTEAFF. The genes are TRBV18 and TRBJ1-1, with D perhaps matching TRBD1 (6 bases). Looked up from germline, CDR1 is KGHSH and CDR2 is LQKENI. The germline V and J ends were trimmed by 8 bases and 1 base, with 14 bases remaining between them. The CDR3 has 14 amino acids.

The chain is built from TRBV11-3 and TRBJ1-3; 9 bases agree with TRBD1. The CDR3 has 16 residues. Germline trimming cut 3 bases from V and 3 bases from J; bases unmatched to any gene: 6. Per the germline V gene, CDR1 is SGHNT and CDR2 is YENEEA. The CDR3 loop reads CASSFLQGANGNTIYF. In nucleotides, the CDR3 is TGTGCCAGCAGCTTCCTACAGGGGGCGAATGGAAACACCATATATTTT.

This chain uses TRBV5-6 with TRBJ2-1, with no clear D. This CDR3 comprises 14 residues. Germline values: CDR1 SGHDT, CDR2 YYEEEE. V lost 1 base and J lost 2, with 7 bases in between. DNA for the CDR3: TGTGCCAGCAGCTTGTTTACTCCCTACAATGAGCAGTTCTTC. Its translation: CASSLFTPYNEQFF.

This sequence joins TRBV11-2 and TRBJ2-3; maybe TRBD1 (5 bases). CDR1 SGHAT and CDR2 FQNNGV come from the germline V gene. V lost 5 bases, J lost 0 bases, and 12 bases lay in between. The CDR3 is 15 residues long. The CDR3 coding sequence is TGTGCCAGCAGCCGACGGACACTGAGCACAGATACGCAGTATTTT. This encodes CASSRRTLSTDTQYF.